The rows below give T cell receptor beta chains drawn from one sample of a study of control samples from healthy donors and cancer patients. Assay: immunoSEQ multiplex PCR; the TCRdb copy retains only in-frame clones and omits some. This table holds roughly 89,000 clones, about nine tenths found once. Sequenced: blood. The receptors here all came from a man aged 50 to 59 in good health. Both conserved end residues are part of each CDR3. Each record gives: clone size, J gene, V gene, D gene, CDR3 DNA, CDR3 protein. The D gene is left open where the match is weak. Clone size is stated in some rows and not others, as once, few, many or a class when expanded.

NA,TRBJ2-7,TRBV13,NA,TGTGCCAGCAGCTTACCCTCACTGAGGGGCGAGCAGTACTTC,CASSLPSLRGEQYF
NA,TRBJ1-5,TRBV10-3,NA,TGTGCCATCAGTGGAGAGGGGCCTCAGCCCCAGCATTTT,CAISGEGPQPQHF
NA,TRBJ1-2,TRBV7-8,TRBD1,TGTGCCAGCAGCTCGGGACAGGAAGGGTATGGCTACACCTTC,CASSSGQEGYGYTF
NA,TRBJ2-7,TRBV18,TRBD1,TGTGCCAGCTCCCCGGGACAGCCCTACGAGCAGTACTTC,CASSPGQPYEQYF
once,TRBJ2-6,TRBV5-4,NA,TGTGCCAGCAGCTCTTCTAGCTGGGGCGGGGCCAACGTCCTGACTTTC,CASSSSSWGGANVLTF
NA,TRBJ1-5,TRBV6-2/TRBV6-3,NA,TGTGCCAGCAGCCTAGGGCTGGCCCAGCCCCAGCATTTT,CASSLGLAQPQHF
few,TRBJ1-5,TRBV19,NA,TGTGCCAGTAAGGACGGGGGAGGTGTTTGGAATCAGCCCCAGCATTTT,CASKDGGGVWNQPQHF
NA,TRBJ1-1,TRBV30,NA,TGTGCCTGGAAAGGGACATTTGAAGCTTTCTTT,CAWKGTFEAFF
NA,TRBJ2-2,TRBV7-9,NA,TGTGCCAGCAGCTTAGGAGGGAGACAGGGGGAGCTGTTTTTT,CASSLGGRQGELFF
once,TRBJ1-1,TRBV19,NA,TGTGCCAGTAGTATACTGGGCAGGAACACTGAAGCTTTCTTT,CASSILGRNTEAFF
NA,TRBJ1-6,TRBV5-8,NA,TGTGCCAGCAGCTTGCGCCTAGGGGCTAATTCACCCCTCCACTTT,CASSLRLGANSPLHF
NA,TRBJ1-5,TRBV19,TRBD1,TGTGCCAGTAGCCAAACGGGGACAGGGAAAGGCAATCAGCCCCAGCATTTT,CASSQTGTGKGNQPQHF
NA,TRBJ2-1,TRBV11-3,TRBD2,TGTGCCAGCAGCTTAGGACTAGCGGGGGGCCAATCCTACAATGAGCAGTTCTTC,CASSLGLAGGQSYNEQFF
NA,TRBJ1-3,TRBV11-2,NA,TGTGCCAGCAGCCTAACCCTTCTCGGGGGAGGAAACACCATATATTTT,CASSLTLLGGGNTIYF
NA,TRBJ2-5,TRBV11-2,NA,TGTGCCAGCAGCTTCGCAGGTACGGGACAACAAGAGACCCAGTACTTC,CASSFAGTGQQETQYF
NA,TRBJ2-7,TRBV21-1,NA,TGTGCCAGCAGCAAAGCAGACAGGGAGAGCTCCTACGAGCAGTACTTC,CASSKADRESSYEQYF
NA,TRBJ1-1,TRBV5-1,NA,TGCGCCAGCAGCTTGGACGGGACCACTGAAGCTTTCTTT,CASSLDGTTEAFF
NA,TRBJ2-3,TRBV9,NA,TGTGCCAGCAGCGTGGGGTGGTCAACAGATACGCAGTATTTT,CASSVGWSTDTQYF
NA,TRBJ1-3,TRBV7-2,NA,TGTGCCAGCAGCTTGGGGGCCAGTTTCAGCTCTGGAAACACCATATATTTT,CASSLGASFSSGNTIYF
NA,TRBJ2-2,TRBV5-1,NA,TGCGCCATCTCTGAACGACTCAGGGGGGACGGGACCGGGGAGCTGTTTTTT,CAISERLRGDGTGELFF
NA,TRBJ2-7,TRBV5-4,TRBD1,TGTGCCAGCAGCCGTTCCGGGACAGGGGACGACGAGCAGTACTTC,CASSRSGTGDDEQYF
NA,TRBJ1-2,TRBV27,TRBD1,TGTGCCAGCAGAGCAAGGACAGGGCGAGGCTACACCTTC,CASRARTGRGYTF
NA,TRBJ1-1,TRBV12-3/TRBV12-4,NA,TGTGCCAGCGGGGGGGGAGGAACTGAAGCTTTCTTT,CASGGGGTEAFF
NA,TRBJ1-5,TRBV18,NA,TGTGCCAGCTCAAACAGCTTCAATCAGCCCCAGCATTTT,CASSNSFNQPQHF
NA,TRBJ1-2,TRBV6-1,TRBD1,TGTGCCAGCAGTGAGGACAGGGGCTATGGCTACACCTTC,CASSEDRGYGYTF
NA,TRBJ1-3,TRBV18,NA,TGTGCCAGCTCAAGCCAGTTCTCTGGAAACACCATATATTTT,CASSSQFSGNTIYF
NA,TRBJ2-3,TRBV30,NA,TGTGCCTGGAATAAAGGAAACCTTGCAGATACGCAGTATTTT,CAWNKGNLADTQYF
NA,TRBJ2-7,TRBV28,NA,TGTGCCAGCAGTGGCTCGATGAGCTCCTACGAGCAGTACTTC,CASSGSMSSYEQYF
NA,TRBJ2-6,TRBV3-1/TRBV3-2,TRBD2,TGTGCCAGCAGCCCCCCAGGAGGGCGAGCGGGGGGGGTCTCTGGGGCCAACGTCCTGACTTTC,CASSPPGGRAGGVSGANVLTF
NA,TRBJ1-6,TRBV9,NA,TGTGCCAGCAGCGACTTACCGGGCCTGGAGTCACCCCTCCACTTT,CASSDLPGLESPLHF
NA,TRBJ2-6,TRBV7-2,NA,TGTGCCAGCAGCTTTCCCACTGGGGCCAACGTCCTGACTTTC,CASSFPTGANVLTF
few,TRBJ2-7,TRBV5-6,NA,TGTGCCAGCAGCCGCAACTACGAGCAGTACTTC,CASSRNYEQYF
NA,TRBJ1-2,TRBV30,NA,TGTGCCTGGAGCGCGGGACTCAACCATGGCTACACCTTC,CAWSAGLNHGYTF
NA,TRBJ1-2,TRBV30,NA,TGTGCCTGGAATGGGGGAAACTATGGCTACACCTTC,CAWNGGNYGYTF
once,TRBJ1-2,TRBV29-1,TRBD1,TGCAGCGTCTACGACCGGGACAGGGTGTTTTTTAACTATGGCTACACCTTC,CSVYDRDRVFFNYGYTF
once,TRBJ1-2,TRBV6-5,NA,TGTGCCAGCAAGCTCTCTCCAACTAACTATGGCTACACCTTC,CASKLSPTNYGYTF
NA,TRBJ2-3,TRBV5-1,NA,TGCGCCAGCAGCTTGGGGGAACTAAACACAGATACGCAGTATTTT,CASSLGELNTDTQYF
NA,TRBJ2-1,TRBV5-5,NA,TGTGCCAGCAGCTTGGCATTGGGCACCTACAATGAGCAGTTCTTC,CASSLALGTYNEQFF
NA,TRBJ1-1,TRBV9,NA,TGTGCCAGCAGCGTAGCCGACACTAACACTGAAGCTTTCTTT,CASSVADTNTEAFF
once,TRBJ2-6,TRBV6-2/TRBV6-3,NA,TGTGCCAGCAGTGCGCGTCTCGGGCGGGCCAACGTCCTGACTTTC,CASSARLGRANVLTF
NA,TRBJ1-6,TRBV7-8,NA,TGTGCCAGCAGCTCAGGGTCAGGATCCCTCCACTTT,CASSSGSGSLHF
NA,TRBJ1-1,TRBV19,TRBD1,TGTGCCAGTAGTCTTAAGCAGGGGGGCAACACTGAAGCTTTCTTT,CASSLKQGGNTEAFF
NA,TRBJ1-1,TRBV19,TRBD1,TGTGCCAGTATGCCCCAGGGGGCTAGCACTGAAGCTTTCTTT,CASMPQGASTEAFF
once,TRBJ2-5,TRBV11-2,NA,TGTGCCAGCAGCTTAGATCTCGGAGAGACCCAGTACTTC,CASSLDLGETQYF
NA,TRBJ1-6,TRBV5-1,NA,TGCGCCAGCAGCCCGGGTGAGGGCTCGTACTCACCCCTCCACTTT,CASSPGEGSYSPLHF
few,TRBJ1-5,TRBV24-1,NA,TGTGCCACCAGTTCGGACAGATACAATCAGCCCCAGCATTTT,CATSSDRYNQPQHF
NA,TRBJ1-3,TRBV6-5,NA,TGTGCCAGCAGTAACGTGATCTCTGGAAACACCATATATTTT,CASSNVISGNTIYF
NA,TRBJ1-5,TRBV5-8,NA,TGTGCCAGCAGCTTGGTTTCTAGGGCAGGTAATCAGCCCCAGCATTTT,CASSLVSRAGNQPQHF
NA,TRBJ2-7,TRBV18,NA,TGTGCCAGCTCCGGGGGGCCTAAGTACGAGCAGTACTTC,CASSGGPKYEQYF
NA,TRBJ1-2,TRBV11-1,TRBD1,TGTGCCAGCAGCCGAGATGGTCTACAGGGGGACTATGGCTACACCTTC,CASSRDGLQGDYGYTF
NA,TRBJ1-2,TRBV2,TRBD1,TGTGCCAGCCAGGGGGATTATGGCTACACCTTC,CASQGDYGYTF
once,TRBJ2-7,TRBV2,NA,TGTGCCAGCAGTTCACAGGGTAGCTCCTACGAGCAGTACTTC,CASSSQGSSYEQYF
NA,TRBJ1-5,TRBV24-1,NA,TGTGCCACCAGTGATGCCGGTCAGTTGAGGCCCCAGCATTTT,CATSDAGQLRPQHF
NA,TRBJ2-2,TRBV30,NA,TGTGCCTGGTTGAGGGAGCTGTTTTTT,CAWLRELFF
medium-sized,TRBJ1-1,TRBV9,NA,TGTGCCAGCAGCGCTCCTCGGACCGGGGGTAACACTGAAGCTTTCTTT,CASSAPRTGGNTEAFF
NA,TRBJ2-3,TRBV20-1,NA,TGCAGTGCAATAGAGGCAGATACGCAGTATTTT,CSAIEADTQYF
NA,TRBJ1-1,TRBV23-1,NA,TGCGCCAGCAGTCAGCGTGCTCCATGGGGGCGGGGGAACACTGAAGCTTTCTTT,CASSQRAPWGRGNTEAFF